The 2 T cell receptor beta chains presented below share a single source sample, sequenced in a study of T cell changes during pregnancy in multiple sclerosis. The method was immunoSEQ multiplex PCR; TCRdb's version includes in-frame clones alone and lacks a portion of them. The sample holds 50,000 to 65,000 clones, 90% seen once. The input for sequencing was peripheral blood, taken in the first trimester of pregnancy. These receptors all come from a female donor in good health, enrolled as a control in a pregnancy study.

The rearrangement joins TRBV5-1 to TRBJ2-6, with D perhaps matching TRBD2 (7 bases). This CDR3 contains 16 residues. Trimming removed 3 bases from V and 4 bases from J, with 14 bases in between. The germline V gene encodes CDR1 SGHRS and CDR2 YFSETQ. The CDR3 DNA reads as TGCGCCAGCAGCTGGGGGGGGGCGTCGGGGGCCAACGTCCTGACTTTC. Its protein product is CASSWGGASGANVLTF.

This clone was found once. CDR3 in DNA: TGTGCCAGCAGTGACAGTCATAGCAATCAGCCCCAGCATTTT. Translation gives CASSDSHSNQPQHF. V gene TRBV2 combines with J gene TRBJ1-5; the D is unclear. The CDR3 runs 14 residues. Germline V CDR1 and CDR2: SNHLY, FYNNEI. Trimming took 3 bases from V and 0 from J, leaving 6 bases between them.